This T cell receptor beta chain was identified in a study of Ad26.COV2.S vaccination and SARS-CoV-2 variants. Repertoires were generated with immunoSEQ multiplex PCR, while TCRdb's copy carries only in-frame clones and drops some. The sample carries approximately 460,000 clones, 80% to 90% recorded once. Germline V gene sequence: CDR1 SGHNT, CDR2 YENEEA. The junction had 13 bases not matched to a gene; V was cut back by 5 bases and J by 2 bases. The CDR3 runs to 18 residues. Treatment: 19 received Ad26.COV2.S at low or high dose, single or two shots; 5 received placebo; per-sample allocation not given. Collection of samples fell on day 63 after the first vaccine or placebo injection.

The sample was peripheral blood, taken in a trial of Ad26.COV2.S vaccine versus placebo. The V gene is TRBV11-3, the J gene TRBJ2-1, with 9 bases identical to TRBD1. The sequence came from a person between 18 and 65 years old who received the Ad26.COV2.S COVID-19 vaccine or a placebo. CDR3 DNA sequence: TGTGCCAGCAGCGAACAGGGGGCTGGACATGGAACCTACAATGAGCAGTTCTTC. It codes for CASSEQGAGHGTYNEQFF.